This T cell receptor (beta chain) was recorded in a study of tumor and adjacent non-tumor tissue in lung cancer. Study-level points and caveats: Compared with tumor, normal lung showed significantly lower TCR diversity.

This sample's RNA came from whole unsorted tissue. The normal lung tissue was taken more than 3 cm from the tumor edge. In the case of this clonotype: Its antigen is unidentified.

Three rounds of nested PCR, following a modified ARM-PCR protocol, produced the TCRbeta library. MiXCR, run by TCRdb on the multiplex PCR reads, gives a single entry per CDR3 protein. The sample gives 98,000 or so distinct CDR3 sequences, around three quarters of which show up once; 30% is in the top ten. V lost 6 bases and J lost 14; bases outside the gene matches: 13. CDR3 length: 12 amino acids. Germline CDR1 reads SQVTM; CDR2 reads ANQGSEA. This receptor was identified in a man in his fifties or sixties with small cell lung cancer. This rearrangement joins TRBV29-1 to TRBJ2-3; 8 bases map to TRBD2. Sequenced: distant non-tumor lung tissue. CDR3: CSVEAGGDRRYF. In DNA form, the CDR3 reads TGCAGCGTCGAGGCGGGGGGAGATAGGCGGTATTTT.